This section outlines one T cell receptor beta chain sequence together with its context. Its cognate antigen is unknown. These data belong to a study of blood T cells in healthy people across ages. Overall study findings and caveats: Diversity estimates from one million T cells were considered underestimates.

V dropped 5 bases and J dropped 11; count of bases not matched to a gene: 8. CDR1 and CDR2 from the germline V gene are DFQATT and SNEGSKA (reference sequence). The CDR3 runs to 12 residues. A J-beta primer mix and a sample-barcoded 5' primer were used in a second PCR of roughly 6 to 11 cycles. Using its own MiXCR run on the 5' RACE reads, TCRdb lists one record per CDR3 protein. The repertoire holds 1,500,000 or so distinct CDR3 sequences, with 35% to 45% as singletons. Donor samples were obtained from healthy Caucasian individuals from Russia, aged 6 to 90. Sequences were obtained from blood. The TCR sequence derives from a woman between 18 and 30 years old in good health. The rearrangement joins TRBV20-1 to TRBJ2-5; 10 bases line up with TRBD2. The CDR3 loop reads CSAGLADNEQYF. Here the CDR3 DNA reads TGCAGTGCTGGACTAGCGGACAATGAGCAGTACTTC.